The 3 T cell receptor beta chains below all came from one sample that was sequenced in a study of early T cells in non-severe SARS-CoV-2 infection (dated by TCRdb to the early 2020s). The library was obtained by 5' RACE. Sequenced using a NextSeq 500. Using fastp at Q25 and MiXCR, TCRdb reprocessed the public reads and kept productive beta chains. Identical CDR3 protein sequences are pooled into one entry, listed with their most common genes and DNA. The sample records approximately 41,000 distinct CDR3 sequences, 3.5% to 5% of which are singletons. The ten largest account for 16% of the sample. The sample comprised whole blood. The receptors shown here come from an adult who was a healthcare worker with PCR-confirmed SARS-CoV-2 infection or an uninfected control (not recorded which).

This clonotype occurred many times. The chain recombines TRBV4-1 with TRBJ1-6; D gene unclear. Germline V gene lookup returns CDR1 MGHRA and CDR2 YSYEKL. The CDR3 is 15 residues long. Trimming took 4 bases from V and 5 from J, leaving 12 bases between them. The CDR3, as DNA: TGCGCCAGCAGCCTGCAAGCGGGAAATAATTCACCCCTCCACTTT. As protein: CASSLQAGNNSPLHF.

Many counts were recorded for this clonotype. This chain connects TRBV7-2 to TRBJ1-6; D gene ambiguous. The germline V and J ends were trimmed by 1 base and 10 bases, with 11 bases remaining between them. This CDR3 has 14 amino acids. Germline-derived CDR1 and CDR2 are SGHTA and FQGNSA. In nucleotides, the CDR3 is TGTGCCAGCAGCTTAGATCGGGGAAGCTCACCCCTCCACTTT. This gives the protein CASSLDRGSSPLHF.

In its sample, this clonotype was seen a few times. The V gene is TRBV30, the J gene TRBJ2-5, with TRBD2 matching over 8 bases. Germline trimming cut 0 bases from V and 5 bases from J; bases unmatched to any gene: 5. CDR3 length: 14 amino acids. Per germline, CDR1 GTSNPN and CDR2 SVGIG (reference sequence). CDR3 DNA: TGTGCCTGGAGTGTCGGACTAGCACAGGAGACCCAGTACTTC. Translating it yields CAWSVGLAQETQYF.